The next 9 T cell receptor beta chains were all read from a single sample in a study of tumor-infiltrating lymphocytes in primary liver carcinoma. Investigators took RNA and DNA out together from roughly 21-30 mg of unsorted bulk tissue. TCR beta cDNA came from about 470 ng total RNA, primed with a constant-region primer. Slightly modified ARM-PCR, run as three nested multiplex PCR rounds, produced the TCR beta libraries. The two initial PCR rounds, roughly 9 cycles each, used TRBV1-TRBV30 forward and C-beta reverse primers. In TCRdb, the multiplex PCR reads were re-called with MiXCR into one record per CDR3 protein. The repertoire holds more than 20,000 distinct CDR3 sequences, with about 79% as singletons. Sequencing was done on a sample of liver tumor tissue from sampling region 1. Subset defined: tumor region T1, superior pole. The receptors were sampled from a woman aged 25 to 39 with primary liver carcinoma and hepatitis B virus infection.

The chain joins TRBV11-1 to TRBJ2-2, with D unclear. V lost 1 base to trimming and J lost 5 bases, with 14 bases between them. Germline V gene data show CDR1 as SGHAT and CDR2 as FQDESV (reference sequence). This CDR3 has 16 residues. CDR3 in DNA: TGTGCCAGCAGCTTAGTGGGGTGTACTAAGACCGGGGAGCTGTTTTTT. It specifies CASSLVGCTKTGELFF.

CDR3 sequence reads: CASSAHGDGGYEQYF. The CDR3 DNA is TGCGCCAGCAGCGCTCATGGGGACGGGGGTTACGAGCAGTACTTC. This rearrangement joins TRBV4-3 to TRBJ2-7; the D gene is possibly TRBD2 (6 bases). Germline V gene sequence: CDR1 LGHNA, CDR2 YSLEER. CDR3 size: 15 residues. Trimming left V 5 bases short and J 4 bases short, with 18 bases between.

A word on this clonotype: The junction shows a germline mismatch at one end, possibly a read error. The chain is built from TRBV11-2 and TRBJ2-1, with 8 bases that match TRBD2. Germline CDR1 and CDR2: SGHAT and FQNNGV. There are 16 residues in the CDR3. CDR3 in DNA: TGTGCGAGCTCATTTGGAAGCGGGAGAGTGGACAACGAGCAGTTCTTC. Its translation: CASSFGSGRVDNEQFF.

About this clonotype: In this CDR3 the conserved last residue, phenylalanine or tryptophan, is missing, so a read error is likely. CDR3 region: CASSLVSGSYEQYI. The CDR3 DNA reads TGTGCCAGCAGCTTAGTAAGCGGGAGCTACGAGCAGTACATC. The rearrangement joins TRBV11-2 to TRBJ2-7; TRBD2 matches 8 bases. V lost 1 base to trimming and J lost 3 bases; unmatched junction nucleotides: 2. The CDR3 runs 14 residues. CDR1 is SGHAT, CDR2 FQNNGV, per germline.

This clonotype was counted at least ten times. At one of its ends the junction is not consistent with the germline gene, which may arise from a read error. J is TRBJ2-2 and V is TRBV28, with 14 nucleotides matching TRBD2. Germline loops: CDR1 MDHEN, CDR2 SYDVKM. The CDR3 sequence is 18 residues long. The CDR3 nucleotides read TGTGCCGGCAGTCACCGGACTAGCGGGAGGTTTAACACCGGGGAGCTGTTTTTT. This translates into CAGSHRTSGRFNTGELFF.

A remark on this clonotype: The CDR3 carries no conserved terminal phenylalanine or tryptophan, so it likely arises from a read error. The V call is TRBV11-2, the J call TRBJ2-1, with 8 bases that match TRBD1. V trimming: 4 bases; J trimming: 13 bases; junction bases outside the gene matches: 18. CDR3 size: 16 residues. Germline lookup yields CDR1 SGHAT and CDR2 FQNNGV. The DNA of the CDR3 is TGTGCCAGCAGCTACGAGGCCGGGACAGGCAATCCTGATCAGTTCTTA. It encodes CASSYEAGTGNPDQFL.

This chain connects TRBV11-2 to TRBJ2-5; 9 positions match TRBD2. V was pared by 4 bases and J by 4 bases, with 10 bases of the junction left unmatched. From germline, CDR1 is SGHAT and CDR2 FQNNGV. The CDR3 has 16 residues. DNA of the CDR3: TGTGCCAGCAGCTACTCCCATGGTAGCGGGAGAGAGACCCAGTACTTC. Protein product: CASSYSHGSGRETQYF. The entire variable domain, with the rest obtained from reference TRBV11-2 and TRBJ2-5, is as follows: EAGVAQSPRYKIIEKRQSVAFWCNPISGHATLYWYQQILGQGPKLLIQFQNNGVVDDSQLPKDRFSAERLKGVDSTLKIQPAKLEDSAVYLCASSYSHGSGRETQYFGPGTRLLVL.

This clonotype was seen repeatedly, ten times or more. The chain links TRBV28 to TRBJ2-7; weak D call: TRBD1 (6 bases). V was pared by 9 bases and J by 1 base, with 13 bases between. The CDR3 has 13 amino acids. Germline V gene sequence: CDR1 MDHEN, CDR2 SYDVKM. The CDR3 DNA reads TGTGCCAGTAGGACAGTGGAATCCTACGAGCAGTACTTC. This sequence encodes CASRTVESYEQYF.

Of note for this clonotype: It may be a read error: a sequence one base away is much more abundant. Here the CDR3 omits its conserved ending phenylalanine or tryptophan, so a read error is the likely source. This chain uses TRBV2 with TRBJ2-1, with TRBD2 matching over 7 bases. Losses at the gene ends were 6 bases for V and 6 bases for J; bases not matched to a gene: 2. Germline values: CDR1 SNHLY, CDR2 FYNNEI. CDR3 length: 12 residues. Here the CDR3 DNA reads TGTGCCAGCAGGCGGGAGCGCAATGAGCAGTTCCTC. Amino acids: CASRRERNEQFL.